Each of the 19 T cell receptor beta chains below was sequenced from the same sample in a study of CDR3 diversity in severe acne. Via MiXCR, TCRdb re-called the PCR reads, giving one row per CDR3 protein. The sample lists some 84,000 distinct CDR3 sequences, around 49% seen once, with 13% to 15% in the top ten. Input material: blood. The origin of the receptors is a male donor in good health, without acne.

The V and J genes are TRBV15 and TRBJ1-2; 9 bases match TRBD1. V gave up 3 bases and J gave up 1 base; unmatched junction bases: 6. The CDR3 totals 16 residues. Per germline, CDR1 LNHNV and CDR2 YYDKDF (reference sequence). CDR3 coding DNA: TGTGCCACCAGCAGTCCACAGGGGGCGGGTAACTATGGCTACACCTTC. Its translation: CATSSPQGAGNYGYTF. Together with reference TRBV15 and TRBJ1-2, the CDR3 gives the full variable domain: DAMVIQNPRYQVTQFGKPVTLSCSQTLNHNVMYWYQQKSSQAPKLLFHYYDKDFNNEADTPDNFQSRRPNTSFCFLDIRSPGLGDTAMYLCATSSPQGAGNYGYTFGSGTRLTVV.

The chain's CDR3 is CSARDLTGGPNSPLHF. The CDR3 coding sequence is TGCAGTGCTAGAGATTTAACAGGGGGACCCAATTCACCCCTCCACTTT. The chain recombines TRBV20-1 with TRBJ1-6; 8 positions agree with TRBD1. After removal of 0 bases from V and 7 bases from J, the junction contained 8 bases not matched to a gene. This CDR3 spans 16 amino acids. Per germline, CDR1 DFQATT and CDR2 SNEGSKA (reference sequence).

This clonotype was observed at least ten times. The chain employs TRBV5-6 and TRBJ2-7; D is unclear. Deletions cut 0 bases from V and 2 bases from J, with 9 bases between. Germline CDR1 and CDR2: SGHDT and YYEEEE. The CDR3 runs to 14 residues. The CDR3 is CASSLEFLTYEQYF. The CDR3 nucleotides read TGTGCCAGCAGCTTGGAATTCCTCACCTACGAGCAGTACTTC.

This clonotype is deemed medium-sized. This chain links TRBV24-1 with TRBJ1-1; 7 bases agree with TRBD1. Per germline, CDR1 KGHDR and CDR2 SFDVKD. V shed 5 bases and J 3 bases; nucleotides not matched to a gene: 5. CDR3 length: 14 amino acids. DNA for the CDR3: TGTGCCACCAGTGGGGGTCAGGGGGACACTGAAGCTTTCTTT. Its protein is CATSGGQGDTEAFF.

The chain combines TRBV28 with TRBJ2-1; perhaps TRBD2 as D (7 bases). The CDR3 loop spans 15 amino acids. V lost 7 bases and J 6 bases, leaving 19 bases between the germline ends. Per germline, CDR1 MDHEN and CDR2 SYDVKM. CDR3 nucleotide sequence: TGTGCCAGCACCCCAGCTGCGGGGGCCTCCAATGAGCAGTTCTTC. Its protein is CASTPAAGASNEQFF.

The chain couples TRBV2 to TRBJ2-5, with 10 bases identical to TRBD1. Germline lookup yields CDR1 SNHLY and CDR2 FYNNEI. This CDR3 contains 16 residues. V shed 4 bases, J shed 12 bases, and the junction held 17 bases outside the gene matches. CDR3 protein: CASSGSQAGQGPVKYF. DNA of the CDR3: TGTGCCAGCAGTGGCAGCCAAGCGGGACAGGGGCCCGTGAAGTACTTC.

The chain is built from TRBV25-1 and TRBJ1-5; 7 bases agree with TRBD1. The germline V gene has CDR1 MGHDK and CDR2 SYGVNS. The CDR3 runs 18 residues. Trimming at V came to 3 bases and at J to 0 bases, leaving 11 bases not matched to a gene. Here the CDR3 DNA reads TGTGCCAGCAGTGATCACAACGACAGGGTGGGTAGCAATCAGCCCCAGCATTTT. Translation: CASSDHNDRVGSNQPQHF.

This sequence joins TRBV7-2 and TRBJ1-2, with unresolved D. The CDR3 runs to 15 residues. Per the germline V gene, CDR1 is SGHTA and CDR2 is FQGNSA. V was clipped by 5 bases and J by 2 bases, with 15 bases between them. CDR3: CASSPSGNSNYGYTF. The CDR3, as DNA: TGTGCCAGCAGCCCGTCCGGGAACTCCAACTATGGCTACACCTTC.

V is TRBV5-1 and J is TRBJ1-1; possible D gene TRBD1, 6 bases. The V end was cut by 4 bases, the J end by 3 bases, with 10 bases between. The CDR3 extends over 13 amino acids. Looked up from germline, CDR1 is SGHRS and CDR2 is YFSETQ. CDR3 amino acids: CASSVEGDTEAFF. Written as DNA, the CDR3 is TGCGCCAGCAGCGTCGAGGGGGACACTGAAGCTTTCTTT.

By sample fraction, this clonotype is medium-sized. The chain couples TRBV20-1 to TRBJ1-1; D is possibly TRBD1 (5 bases). Germline V gene sequence: CDR1 DFQATT, CDR2 SNEGSKA (reference sequence). The CDR3 totals 14 residues. Trimming left V 1 base short and J 1 base short, with 10 bases between. CDR3 residues: CSARVGGANTEAFF. The CDR3, as DNA: TGCAGTGCTAGAGTCGGCGGGGCGAACACTGAAGCTTTCTTT.

The V and J genes are TRBV19 and TRBJ1-1; TRBD1 is a possible D gene (6 bases). The CDR3 runs to 15 residues. From germline, CDR1 is LNHDA and CDR2 SQIVND (reference sequence). Deletions cut 8 bases from V and 1 base from J, with 17 bases between. The CDR3 spells CASSDQGIGNTEAFF. The CDR3 DNA follows: TGTGCCAGTTCTGACCAGGGGATCGGGAACACTGAAGCTTTCTTT.

This clonotype occurred many times. The chain couples TRBV14 to TRBJ2-1; D unresolved. This CDR3 is 16 amino acids long. Trimming stripped 0 bases from V and 5 bases from J, with 14 bases between. Germline lookup yields CDR1 SGHDN and CDR2 FVKESK. The CDR3 sequence: CASSQDWVTPHNEQFF. The CDR3 bases are TGTGCCAGCAGCCAAGATTGGGTGACCCCACACAATGAGCAGTTCTTC.

The rearrangement uses TRBV24-1 and TRBJ1-2, with D maybe TRBD1 (6 bases). The germline gives CDR1 KGHDR, CDR2 SFDVKD. The CDR3 has 12 amino acids. The V end lost 3 bases, the J end lost 9 bases, and 10 bases lay between the germline ends. DNA of the CDR3: TGTGCCACCAGTGATAACAGGGAAAGCTACACCTTC. Encoded protein: CATSDNRESYTF.

Many counts were recorded for this clonotype. This sequence joins TRBV10-3 and TRBJ2-2; no reliable D call. Deletions cut 10 bases from V and 4 bases from J, with 13 bases between. The germline V gene encodes CDR1 ENHRY and CDR2 SYGVKD. This CDR3 has 13 residues. The CDR3 region has the DNA TGTGCCAACAGCGCTGGGATCACCGGGGAGCTGTTTTTT. Protein product: CANSAGITGELFF.

V gene TRBV27 combines with J gene TRBJ1-2; D might be TRBD1 (6 bases). Germline CDR1 MNHEY, CDR2 SMNVEV (reference sequence). This CDR3 has 14 amino acids. The ends were cut back, 4 bases at V and 4 bases at J, with 13 bases in the middle. The CDR3 sequence is CASSSRGALYGYTF. CDR3 DNA: TGTGCCAGCAGTTCCAGGGGTGCCCTCTATGGCTACACCTTC.

This chain joins TRBV5-1 and TRBJ2-3, with 7 bases aligning to TRBD1. In germline, CDR1 is SGHRS, CDR2 YFSETQ. CDR3 length: 13 residues. After removal of 4 bases from V and 12 bases from J, the junction contained 11 bases not matched to a gene. The CDR3, as DNA: TGCGCCAGCAGCCTATCCAGACAGGGCAAACAGTATTTT. Its protein product is CASSLSRQGKQYF.

The genes are TRBV28 and TRBJ1-5, with D uncertain. This CDR3 is built from 12 residues. Germline loops: CDR1 MDHEN, CDR2 SYDVKM. V lost 6 bases, J lost 3 bases, and 6 bases lay in between. Here the CDR3 DNA reads TGTGCCAGCAGGGCCCTCAATCAGCCCCAGCATTTT. Translating it yields CASRALNQPQHF.

A note on this clonotype: The junction departs from germline at one end; a sequencing error may be responsible. This chain connects TRBV19 to TRBJ2-7, with D possibly being TRBD1 (6 bases). Germline V gene data show CDR1 as LNHDA and CDR2 as SQIVND (reference sequence). The CDR3 length is 14 residues. The CDR3: CANSLRDTSYEQYF. The CDR3 nucleotides read TGTGCCAATAGTCTCCGGGACACAAGCTACGAGCAGTACTTC.

This chain joins TRBV2 and TRBJ2-7; a weak D match, TRBD1 (6 bases). The closer fit of TRBJ2-1 to the DNA end suggests the J call may be wrong. The CDR3 spans 15 residues. The germline V gene has CDR1 SNHLY and CDR2 FYNNEI. In DNA form, the CDR3 reads TGTGCCAGCAGTGAGAGACAGGCCCAGGAGAATGAGCAGTTCTTC. It specifies CASSERQAQENEQFF.